The 27 T cell receptor beta chains in this list originate from one sample, sequenced in a study of control samples from healthy donors and cancer patients (dated by TCRdb to between 2020 and 2021). The library relied on the immunoSEQ multiplex PCR assay. In TCRdb, the immuneACCESS table is reduced to in-frame sequences with V and J assigned. These tables do not hold every clone; where another copy was compared, an unresolved V gene accounts for under half, and the others remain unexplained. The sample table holds 35,000 to 55,000 clones, of which more than 65% were seen once. In total, the top ten clones hold more than 15% of the sample. The sample was formalin-fixed, paraffin-embedded tissue. These receptors originate from a male donor with melanoma.

The chain recombines TRBV6-1 with TRBJ2-5; the match to TRBD2 covers 14 bases. The germline CDR1 and CDR2 sequences are MNHNS and SASEGT. The CDR3 runs 18 residues. V shed 0 bases, J shed 5 bases, and the junction held 8 bases outside the gene matches. CDR3 in DNA: TGTGCCAGCAGTGAAGCCTCTGGACTAGCGGGAGGATGGGAGACCCAGTACTTC. Translation: CASSEASGLAGGWETQYF.

The CDR3, as DNA: TGTGCCAGCAGTGCGCAGCGCTATGGCTACACCTTC. As protein: CASSAQRYGYTF. The chain has TRBV2 and TRBJ1-2; D remains ambiguous. The CDR3 runs 12 residues. V was trimmed by 4 bases and J by 4 bases, leaving 7 bases between them. Germline-derived CDR1 and CDR2 are SNHLY and FYNNEI.

The chain carries TRBV6-5 and TRBJ2-5; a weak D match, TRBD1 (5 bases). Germline V lookup: CDR1 MNHEY, CDR2 SVGAGI. With 6 bases removed from V and 0 bases from J, the gap between germline ends came to 14 bases. The length of the CDR3 is 15 residues. CDR3 loop: CASSQRNRNQETQYF. The CDR3 coding sequence is TGTGCCAGCAGCCAAAGGAACAGGAACCAAGAGACCCAGTACTTC.

Only a few counts were recorded for this clone. The chain carries TRBV28 and TRBJ2-1; D is unclear. The CDR3 extends over 12 amino acids. Germline lookup yields CDR1 MDHEN and CDR2 SYDVKM. Between the trimmed V and J ends, which lost 2 bases and 10 bases, there was a span of 9 bases. The CDR3 spells CASSLRTGEQFF. CDR3 in DNA: TGTGCCAGCAGTTTAAGAACGGGCGAGCAGTTCTTC.

In this sample, this clone turned up once. The genes are TRBV27 and TRBJ1-4; no definite D call. V lost 3 bases, J lost 7 bases, and 15 bases lay in between. The CDR3 contains 15 residues. Germline lookup yields CDR1 MNHEY and CDR2 SMNVEV (reference sequence). The CDR3 loop is CASSLGRTEGEKLFF. CDR3 nucleotide sequence: TGTGCCAGCAGTTTGGGCAGGACTGAGGGTGAAAAACTGTTTTTT.

As for this clone: A junction end diverges from the germline sequence, so it may reflect a read error. The chain's CDR3 is CTSSFRLAGVGEQYF. CDR3 sequence (DNA): TGTACCAGCAGCTTCCGACTAGCGGGAGTCGGCGAGCAGTACTTC. The chain carries TRBV3-1 (or the pseudogene TRBV3-2) and TRBJ2-7, with TRBD2 identical over 12 bases. The CDR3 contains 15 residues. Per the germline V gene, CDR1 is LGHDT and CDR2 is YNNKEL (reference sequence).

This clone was recorded a few times. This CDR3 reads CASSEVRDRGPEQYF. In nucleotides, the CDR3 is TGTGCCAGCAGTGAAGTCCGGGACAGGGGTCCCGAGCAGTACTTC. The genes are TRBV2 and TRBJ2-7, with 10 bases matching TRBD1. V shed 1 base, J shed 6 bases, and the junction held 6 bases outside the gene matches. Germline lookup yields CDR1 SNHLY and CDR2 FYNNEI. The CDR3 has 15 residues.

This chain connects TRBV7-3 to TRBJ2-3; TRBD1 might be the D (5 bases). V lost 5 bases to trimming and J lost 0 bases, with 12 bases between them. The CDR3 is 15 residues long. The germline CDR1 and CDR2 sequences are SGHTA and FQGTGA. CDR3: CASSHYGASTDTQYF. CDR3 coding DNA: TGTGCCAGCAGCCACTATGGGGCTAGCACAGATACGCAGTATTTT.

CDR3 bases: TGCGCCAGCAGTAAGCAAATAGGCAGGGGCTACACCTTC. Amino acids: CASSKQIGRGYTF. V usage is TRBV10-2 and J usage is TRBJ1-2; D is ambiguous. V shed 5 bases and J shed 8 bases, with 15 bases lying between them. There are 13 residues in the CDR3. From germline, CDR1 is WSHSY and CDR2 SAAADI.

The chain is built from TRBV15 and TRBJ1-1, with a possible D match to TRBD1 (5 bases). CDR1 LNHNV and CDR2 YYDKDF come from the germline V gene (reference sequence). V dropped 1 base and J dropped 1 base, with 16 bases sitting between them. The CDR3 length is 17 residues. CDR3 residues: CATSRVRIGASNTEAFF. CDR3 bases: TGTGCCACCAGCAGAGTCCGTATAGGGGCTTCGAACACTGAAGCTTTCTTT.

This clone occurred many times. The same CDR3 is also encoded by other DNA sequences in this sample. The chain carries TRBV11-2 and TRBJ2-5, with a possible D match to TRBD2 (5 bases). The germline V gene has CDR1 SGHAT and CDR2 FQNNGV. The CDR3 is made up of 13 amino acids. The V end lost 8 bases, the J end lost 5 bases, and 15 bases lay between the germline ends. The CDR3 coding sequence is TGTGCCAGCGCGCGGGTTTCCAGGGAGACCCAGTACTTC. Its protein is CASARVSRETQYF.

This clone was detected once. This chain joins TRBV15 and TRBJ2-7; 7 bases line up with TRBD1. The junction had 7 bases not matched to a gene; V was cut back by 3 bases and J by 5 bases. The length of the CDR3 is 14 residues. Germline V CDR1 and CDR2: LNHNV, YYDKDF (reference sequence). CDR3 nucleotides: TGTGCCACCAGCAGGGACAGGTCAAGGAACGAGCAGTACTTC. As protein: CATSRDRSRNEQYF.

This chain joins TRBV2 and TRBJ2-3; 13 bases are a match to TRBD2. With 4 bases clipped from V and 4 bases from J, the junction kept 8 bases outside the gene matches. The CDR3 is made up of 17 amino acids. In germline, CDR1 is SNHLY, CDR2 FYNNEI. The CDR3 is CASSVGTSGTVADTQYF. The CDR3 DNA reads as TGTGCCAGCAGTGTCGGGACTAGCGGGACTGTGGCAGATACGCAGTATTTT.

This clone was counted between two and nine times. The chain recombines TRBV13 with TRBJ1-1, with D hard to call. The CDR3 is 15 residues long. V was trimmed by 2 bases and J by 0 bases, leaving 10 bases between them. The germline V gene has CDR1 PRHDT and CDR2 FYEKMQ (reference sequence). The CDR3 coding sequence is TGTGCCAGCAGCTTATACGCCTCCATGAACACTGAAGCTTTCTTT. Its translation is CASSLYASMNTEAFF.

The sample holds one count of this clone. The chain combines TRBV29-1 with TRBJ2-3; the D is unclear. CDR1 SQVTM and CDR2 ANQGSEA come from the germline V gene. This CDR3 has 14 amino acids. The ends were cut back, 0 bases at V and 8 bases at J, with 15 bases in the middle. CDR3 bases: TGCAGCGTTGAAGATCTTTCGAGTATAGGTACGCAGTATTTT. It translates to CSVEDLSSIGTQYF.

This chain joins TRBV27 and TRBJ2-5; 12 bases are a match to TRBD1. This CDR3 comprises 15 residues. CDR1 MNHEY and CDR2 SMNVEV come from the germline V gene (reference sequence). V shed 6 bases and J 4 bases; nucleotides not matched to a gene: 6. The CDR3 nucleotides are TGTGCCAGCAGCCGAGGGACAGGGGGCGTAGAGACCCAGTACTTC. Its translation: CASSRGTGGVETQYF.

This sequence joins TRBV14 and TRBJ2-7, with D maybe TRBD2 (5 bases). The CDR3 runs to 14 residues. Trimming cost V 4 bases and J 2 bases, with 12 bases left between them. Germline assignment: CDR1 SGHDN and CDR2 FVKESK. CDR3 in DNA: TGTGCCAGCAGCCGGGGTGGAGGCACCTACGAGCAGTACTTC. Its protein product is CASSRGGGTYEQYF.

The V call is TRBV5-5, the J call TRBJ2-1; 7 positions agree with TRBD2. Germline V lookup: CDR1 SGHKS, CDR2 YYEKEE (reference sequence). This CDR3 region has 14 residues. Losses at the gene ends were 3 bases for V and 7 bases for J; bases not matched to a gene: 7. The CDR3 bases are TGTGCCAGCAGCTGGGGAGGGGCGTTAAATGAGCAGTTCTTC. This encodes CASSWGGALNEQFF.

V gene TRBV14 combines with J gene TRBJ2-3; tentatively, D is TRBD2 (6 bases). This CDR3 is built from 11 residues. The germline CDR1 and CDR2 sequences are SGHDN and FVKESK. Trimming stripped 3 bases from V and 8 bases from J, with 6 bases between. The CDR3 sequence: CASSQEGTQYF. The CDR3, as DNA: TGTGCCAGCAGCCAGGAGGGTACGCAGTATTTT. Filled out from reference TRBV14 and TRBJ2-3, the complete variable domain reads EAGVTQFPSHSVIEKGQTVTLRCDPISGHDNLYWYRRVMGKEIKFLLHFVKESKQDESGMPNNRFLAERTGGTYSTLKVQPAELEDSGVYFCASSQEGTQYFGPGTRLTVL.

The V call is TRBV5-1, the J call TRBJ1-4; TRBD1 matches 7 bases. CDR1 SGHRS and CDR2 YFSETQ come from the germline V gene. Trimming cost V 4 bases and J 2 bases; bases outside gene matches: 5. The CDR3 runs to 15 residues. CDR3 amino acids: CASSPTGNTNEKLFF. Written as DNA, the CDR3 is TGCGCCAGCAGCCCGACAGGGAATACTAATGAAAAACTGTTTTTT.

This clone has a handful of counts. The chain joins TRBV5-4 to TRBJ1-2; the D gene is possibly TRBD1 (5 bases). V lost 5 bases and J 4 bases, leaving 15 bases between the germline ends. Germline loops: CDR1 SGHNT, CDR2 YYREEE (reference sequence). This CDR3 is 14 amino acids long. This chain's CDR3 is CASSSQDTSYGYTF. The CDR3 DNA follows: TGTGCCAGCAGTTCACAGGATACAAGCTATGGCTACACCTTC. Using reference TRBV5-4 and TRBJ1-2 for the parts outside the CDR3, the full variable domain is ETGVTQSPTHLIKTRGQQVTLRCSSQSGHNTVSWYQQALGQGPQFIFQYYREEENGRGNFPPRFSGLQFPNYSSELNVNALELDDSALYLCASSSQDTSYGYTFGSGTRLTVV.

V usage is TRBV7-3 and J usage is TRBJ2-7; D is unresolved. With 2 bases removed from V and 2 bases from J, the gap between germline ends came to 13 bases. CDR3 length: 15 residues. The germline V gene has CDR1 SGHTA and CDR2 FQGTGA. CDR3 loop: CASSLSVADPYEQYF. In DNA, the CDR3 is TGTGCCAGCAGCTTATCCGTGGCGGATCCCTACGAGCAGTACTTC.

The chain has TRBV4-1 and TRBJ2-1; weak D call: TRBD1 (5 bases). The CDR3 has 19 residues. Germline V gene lookup returns CDR1 MGHRA and CDR2 YSYEKL. V was clipped by 0 bases and J by 0 bases, with 18 bases between them. The CDR3 nucleotides are TGCGCCAGCAGCCAAGAGGTGGGGCTCCCGCGGAGCTCCTACAATGAGCAGTTCTTC. Translated: CASSQEVGLPRSSYNEQFF.

A note on this clone: A read error may account for a junction end that differs from germline. The CDR3 sequence: CASSPLRGEETQYF. Written as DNA, the CDR3 is TGTGCCAGCTCCCCACTAAGAGGTGAAGAGACCCAGTACTTC. This chain connects TRBV18 to TRBJ2-5; D is ambiguous. The CDR3 consists of 14 residues. Germline lookup yields CDR1 KGHSH and CDR2 LQKENI.

V and J are TRBV11-2 and TRBJ2-1; TRBD1 is a possible D gene (5 bases). The V gene's germline CDR1 is SGHAT and CDR2 FQNNGV. This CDR3 region has 15 residues. Trimming took 2 bases from V and 8 from J, leaving 16 bases between them. The chain's CDR3 is CASSLQGIKGYEQFF. CDR3 sequence (DNA): TGTGCCAGCAGCTTACAGGGAATAAAGGGCTATGAGCAGTTCTTC. Together with reference TRBV11-2 and TRBJ2-1, the CDR3 gives the full variable domain: EAGVAQSPRYKIIEKRQSVAFWCNPISGHATLYWYQQILGQGPKLLIQFQNNGVVDDSQLPKDRFSAERLKGVDSTLKIQPAKLEDSAVYLCASSLQGIKGYEQFFGPGTRLTVL.

The CDR3 sequence is CASSSTGTSGTGELFF. The CDR3 region has the DNA TGTGCCAGCAGCTCAACCGGGACTAGCGGCACCGGGGAGCTGTTTTTT. The genes are TRBV3-1 (or the pseudogene TRBV3-2) and TRBJ2-2, with 11 nucleotides matching TRBD2. CDR1 LGHDT and CDR2 YNNKEL come from the germline V gene (reference sequence). The CDR3 runs 16 residues. V trimming: 5 bases; J trimming: 4 bases; junction bases outside the gene matches: 6.

This chain connects TRBV24-1 to TRBJ2-5; D is unclear. The CDR3 spans 14 residues. V lost 0 bases and J 5 bases, leaving 9 bases between the germline ends. Per germline, CDR1 KGHDR and CDR2 SFDVKD. CDR3 residues: CATSDLWQAETQYF. As DNA, the CDR3 is TGTGCCACCAGTGATTTGTGGCAGGCCGAGACCCAGTACTTC.